The clone carrying this TCR beta chain was found a few times. The antigen is unknown. The authors reverse transcribed all of the isolated RNA, so sequencing captured expressed TCRB transcripts. Profiled with immunoSEQ multiplex PCR; TCRdb holds only in-frame clones, not every one. Of about 900,000 clones listed, 17% were seen once; the top ten hold 0.02% to 0.025%. This record belongs to a study of beta chain features in type 1 diabetes. Overall study context: Age, gender and cell yields were alike across patients and healthy donors.

Study-wide points: All four CD4+ subsets of Type 1 diabetes patients contained TCRB CDR3s that were moderately but significantly shorter.

The sequenced material came from naive CD4+ T cells from blood. The clonotype comes from a young woman in good health.

In DNA, the CDR3 is TGTGCCAGCATGGTTCGGGACGGACAAGAGACCCAGTACTTC. It encodes CASMVRDGQETQYF. J is TRBJ2-5 and V is TRBV7-8; D is perhaps TRBD1 or TRBD2 (5 bases each). V lost 7 bases and J lost 2, with 14 bases in between. This CDR3 has 14 amino acids. Germline loops: CDR1 SGHVS, CDR2 FQNEAQ. Full variable domain (rest looked up from reference TRBV7-8 and TRBJ2-5): GAGVSQSPRYKVAKRGQDVALRCDPISGHVSLFWYQQALGQGPEFLTYFQNEAQLDKSGLPSDRFFAERPEGSVSTLKIQRTQQEDSAVYLCASMVRDGQETQYFGPGTRLLVL.